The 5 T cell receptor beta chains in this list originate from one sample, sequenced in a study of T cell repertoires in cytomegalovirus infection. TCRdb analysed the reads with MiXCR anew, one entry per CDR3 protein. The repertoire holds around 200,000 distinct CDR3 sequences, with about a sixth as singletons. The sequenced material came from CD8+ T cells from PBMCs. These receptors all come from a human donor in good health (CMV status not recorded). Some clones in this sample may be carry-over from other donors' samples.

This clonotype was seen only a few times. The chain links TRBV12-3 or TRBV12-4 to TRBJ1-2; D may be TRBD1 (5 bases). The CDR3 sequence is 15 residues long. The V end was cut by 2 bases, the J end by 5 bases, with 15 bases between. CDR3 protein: CASSLNWAGTYGYTF. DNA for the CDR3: TGTGCCAGCAGTTTAAATTGGGCAGGGACTTATGGCTACACCTTC.

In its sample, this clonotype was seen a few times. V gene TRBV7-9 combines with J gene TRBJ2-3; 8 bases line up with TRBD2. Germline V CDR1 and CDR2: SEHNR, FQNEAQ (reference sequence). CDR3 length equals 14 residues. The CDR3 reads CVGWGTRNTDTQYF. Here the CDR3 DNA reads TGTGTTGGATGGGGGACTAGAAACACAGATACGCAGTATTTT.

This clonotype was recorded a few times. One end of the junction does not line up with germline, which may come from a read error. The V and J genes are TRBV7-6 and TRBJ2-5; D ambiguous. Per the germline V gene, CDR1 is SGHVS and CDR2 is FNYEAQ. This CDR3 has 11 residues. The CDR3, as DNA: TGTGCCAGCAGCTTAGACCGACCACTGCACTTC. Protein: CASSLDRPLHF.

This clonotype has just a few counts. The DNA of the CDR3 is TGCGCCAGCAGCGGAGCCCAAAGCTCCTACAATGAGCAGTTCTTC. Translating it yields CASSGAQSSYNEQFF. The chain combines TRBV5-1 with TRBJ2-1; D ambiguous. From germline, CDR1 is SGHRS and CDR2 YFSETQ. The CDR3 totals 15 residues. Trimming took 4 bases from V and 0 from J, leaving 11 bases between them.

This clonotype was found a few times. The DNA for the CDR3 is TGTGCCAGCAGTTACTCTTATTCGAGGCAAATCAGCCGTTCCTACGAGCAGTACTTC. It codes for CASSYSYSRQISRSYEQYF. V usage is TRBV6-2 or TRBV6-3 and J usage is TRBJ2-7; D unresolved. Trimming stripped 0 bases from V and 1 base from J, with 22 bases between. The CDR3 runs to 19 residues. Germline V lookup: CDR1 MNHEY, CDR2 SVGEGT.